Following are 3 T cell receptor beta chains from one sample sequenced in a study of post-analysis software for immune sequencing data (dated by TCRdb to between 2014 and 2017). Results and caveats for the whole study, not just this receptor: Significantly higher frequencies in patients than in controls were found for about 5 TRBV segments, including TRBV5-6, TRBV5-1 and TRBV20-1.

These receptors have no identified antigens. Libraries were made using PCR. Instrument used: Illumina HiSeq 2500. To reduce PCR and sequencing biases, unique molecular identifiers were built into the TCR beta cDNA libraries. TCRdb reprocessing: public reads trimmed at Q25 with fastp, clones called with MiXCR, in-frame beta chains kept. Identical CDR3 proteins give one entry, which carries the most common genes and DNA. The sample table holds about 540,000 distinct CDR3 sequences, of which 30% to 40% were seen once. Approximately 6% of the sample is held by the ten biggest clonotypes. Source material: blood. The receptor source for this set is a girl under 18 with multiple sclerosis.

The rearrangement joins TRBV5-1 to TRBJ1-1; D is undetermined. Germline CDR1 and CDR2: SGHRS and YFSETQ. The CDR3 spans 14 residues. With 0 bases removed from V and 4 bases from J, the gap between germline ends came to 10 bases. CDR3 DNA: TGCGCCAGCAGCTTGGCCAGTTGGATCACTGAAGCTTTCTTT. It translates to CASSLASWITEAFF.

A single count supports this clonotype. This CDR3 is CASSRIEGGARVNSPLHF. Here the CDR3 DNA reads TGCGCCAGCAGTAGGATTGAAGGGGGCGCAAGAGTCAATTCACCCCTCCACTTT. The J gene is TRBJ1-6, the V gene TRBV10-2; 7 bases line up with TRBD1. The CDR3 totals 18 residues. Unmatched junction bases numbered 17, after V lost 5 bases and J lost 7 bases. CDR1 and CDR2 from the germline V gene are WSHSY and SAAADI.

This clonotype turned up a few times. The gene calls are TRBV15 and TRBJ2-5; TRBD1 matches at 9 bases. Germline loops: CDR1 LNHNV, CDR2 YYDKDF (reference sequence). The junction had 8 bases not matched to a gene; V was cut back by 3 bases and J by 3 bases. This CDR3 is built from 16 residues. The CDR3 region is CATSRTPTGGEETQYF. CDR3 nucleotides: TGTGCCACCAGCAGGACCCCGACAGGGGGGGAAGAGACCCAGTACTTC.